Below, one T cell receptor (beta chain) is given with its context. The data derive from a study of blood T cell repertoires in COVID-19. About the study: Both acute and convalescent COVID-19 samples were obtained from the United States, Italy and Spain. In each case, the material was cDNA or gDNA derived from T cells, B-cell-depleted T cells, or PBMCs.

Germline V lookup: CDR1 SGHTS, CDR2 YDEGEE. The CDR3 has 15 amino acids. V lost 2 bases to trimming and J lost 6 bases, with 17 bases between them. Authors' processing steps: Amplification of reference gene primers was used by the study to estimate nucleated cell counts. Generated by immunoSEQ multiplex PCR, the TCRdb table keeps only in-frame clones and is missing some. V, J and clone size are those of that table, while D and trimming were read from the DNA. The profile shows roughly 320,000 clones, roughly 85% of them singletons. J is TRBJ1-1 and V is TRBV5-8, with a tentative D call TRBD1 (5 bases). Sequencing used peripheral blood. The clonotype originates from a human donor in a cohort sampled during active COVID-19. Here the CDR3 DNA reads TGTGCCAGCAGCTTAGGGGCGGCCTTGAAGGCTGAAGCTTTCTTT. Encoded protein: CASSLGAALKAEAFF.